This T cell receptor beta chain stems from a study of blood T cell repertoires in COVID-19. Study details: Sample material is recorded as cDNA or gDNA derived from T cells, B-cell-depleted T cells, or PBMCs.

Per the original data handling: Estimates of nucleated cell counts were drawn from the amplification of reference gene primers. Profiling relied on immunoSEQ multiplex PCR, and the TCRdb table lists in-frame clones only, not all of them. Clone size and the V and J calls come from that table; the DNA yielded D and trimming. The table shows around 310,000 clones, with around 91% occurring only once. The CDR3 runs to 15 residues. V was trimmed by 2 bases and J by 4 bases, leaving 13 bases between them. The germline CDR1 and CDR2 sequences are SGHAT and FQDESV (reference sequence). The TCR comes from a woman aged 40 to 55 with COVID-19, enrolled during active disease. The genes are TRBV11-1 and TRBJ2-3; maybe TRBD2 (6 bases). Material: peripheral blood. In nucleotides, the CDR3 is TGTGCCAGCAGCTTATTCTCGGGGGACGCAGATACGCAGTATTTT. Protein: CASSLFSGDADTQYF.